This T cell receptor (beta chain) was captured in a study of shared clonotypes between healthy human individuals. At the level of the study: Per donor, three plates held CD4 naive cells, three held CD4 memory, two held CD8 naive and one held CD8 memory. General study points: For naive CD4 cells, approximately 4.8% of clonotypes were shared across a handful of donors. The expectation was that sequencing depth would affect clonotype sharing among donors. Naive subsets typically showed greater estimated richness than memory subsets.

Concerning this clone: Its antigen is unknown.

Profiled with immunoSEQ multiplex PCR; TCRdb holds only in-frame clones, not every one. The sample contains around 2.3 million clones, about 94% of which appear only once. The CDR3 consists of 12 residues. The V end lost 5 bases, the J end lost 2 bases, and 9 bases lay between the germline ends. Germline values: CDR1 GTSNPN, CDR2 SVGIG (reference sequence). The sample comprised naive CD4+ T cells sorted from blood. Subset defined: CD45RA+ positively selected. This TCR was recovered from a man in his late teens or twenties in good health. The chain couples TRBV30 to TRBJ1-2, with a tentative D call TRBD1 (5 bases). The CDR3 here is CAWGGPNYGYTF. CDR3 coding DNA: TGTGCCTGGGGGGGACCGAACTATGGCTACACCTTC.